A single sample is the source of the 14 T cell receptor beta chains below, sequenced in a study of blood T cell repertoires in COVID-19. This table comes from immunoSEQ multiplex PCR, and its TCRdb copy is limited to in-frame clones, with some not included. The sample consists of some 70,000 clones, 76% of them appearing once. Sequenced input: peripheral blood. These receptors all come from a man between 60 and 75 years old with COVID-19, enrolled during active disease.

This clone was observed a few times. J is TRBJ2-2 and V is TRBV7-9, with a weak D call TRBD2 (5 bases). The V end lost 5 bases, the J end lost 1 base, and 8 bases lay between the germline ends. CDR3 length: 14 residues. Per germline, CDR1 SEHNR and CDR2 FQNEAQ (reference sequence). CDR3 DNA sequence: TGTGCCAGCAGCCGGAGCGGGAACACCGGGGAGCTGTTTTTT. Amino acid sequence: CASSRSGNTGELFF.

This chain links TRBV19 with TRBJ1-2, with D possibly being TRBD1 (6 bases). V was clipped by 6 bases and J by 6 bases, with 17 bases between them. CDR3 length: 14 amino acids. The V gene's germline CDR1 is LNHDA and CDR2 SQIVND (reference sequence). The DNA for the CDR3 is TGTGCCAGTAGGGGAGTTGGGGGCAGCGATGGCTACACCTTC. It translates to CASRGVGGSDGYTF.

The chain has TRBV6-6 and TRBJ2-7; 11 positions agree with TRBD2. The germline gives CDR1 MNHNY, CDR2 SVGAGI (reference sequence). V was pared by 4 bases and J by 4 bases, with 9 bases of the junction left unmatched. The CDR3 covers 16 residues. The CDR3 nucleotides are TGTGCCAGCAGTTCTTTAGCGGGGGGGAATGCTTACGAGCAGTACTTC. It codes for CASSSLAGGNAYEQYF.

This chain links TRBV5-1 with TRBJ1-2; unclear D gene. The CDR3 contains 14 residues. Trimming pared 5 bases from V and 2 bases from J, leaving 13 bases between. Germline-derived CDR1 and CDR2 are SGHRS and YFSETQ. CDR3 residues: CASSRGGSNYGYTF. CDR3 DNA: TGCGCCAGCAGTCGAGGCGGGTCGAACTATGGCTACACCTTC.

This clone was seen a single time. The V and J genes are TRBV6-2 or TRBV6-3 and TRBJ2-6, with a tentative D call TRBD1 (5 bases). This CDR3 region has 15 residues. Germline CDR1 is MNHEY and CDR2 is SVGEGT. Trimming removed 6 bases at V and 0 bases at J, with 9 bases between. CDR3 loop: CASSITGSGANVLTF. DNA of the CDR3: TGTGCCAGCAGCATTACAGGCTCTGGGGCCAACGTCCTGACTTTC.

This chain joins TRBV28 and TRBJ1-2, with 9 bases lining up with TRBD1. The germline V gene encodes CDR1 MDHEN and CDR2 SYDVKM. With 6 bases clipped from V and 7 bases from J, the junction kept 6 bases outside the gene matches. The CDR3 runs 13 residues. The CDR3 DNA reads as TGTGCCAGCAGGAATACAGGGGGCGCTGGCTACACCTTC. Its protein product is CASRNTGGAGYTF.

The chain combines TRBV18 with TRBJ2-1, with TRBD2 matching over 8 bases. Trimming cost V 3 bases and J 6 bases; bases outside gene matches: 7. Germline V gene lookup returns CDR1 KGHSH and CDR2 LQKENI. The CDR3 has 15 residues. CDR3 amino acids: CASSPGGRTVNEQFF. Here the CDR3 DNA reads TGTGCCAGCTCACCGGGCGGGAGGACGGTCAATGAGCAGTTCTTC.

CDR3 in DNA: TGTGCCAGCAGCTTGTTGGGACAGGGTGGTGAAAAACTGTTTTTT. Amino acids: CASSLLGQGGEKLFF. V is TRBV5-4 and J is TRBJ1-4; 9 bases agree with TRBD1. The V gene end was trimmed by 1 base and the J gene end by 7 bases; junction bases not matched to a gene: 5. This CDR3 region has 15 residues. Germline lookup yields CDR1 SGHNT and CDR2 YYREEE (reference sequence).

This chain links TRBV2 with TRBJ2-1; TRBD1 matches at 8 bases. Unmatched junction bases numbered 3, after V lost 5 bases and J lost 6 bases. The CDR3 is 13 amino acids. Germline CDR1 is SNHLY and CDR2 is FYNNEI. Here the CDR3 DNA reads TGTGCCAGCAGTCCACAGGGGGGCAATGAGCAGTTCTTC. Its translation is CASSPQGGNEQFF.

This chain connects TRBV29-1 to TRBJ2-2; 11 positions agree with TRBD2. This CDR3 comprises 16 residues. With 3 bases clipped from V and 0 bases from J, the junction kept 3 bases outside the gene matches. From germline, CDR1 is SQVTM and CDR2 ANQGSEA. CDR3 residues: CSVDASGRSNTGELFF. In DNA form, the CDR3 reads TGCAGCGTTGACGCTAGCGGGAGGTCGAACACCGGGGAGCTGTTTTTT.

J is TRBJ2-2 and V is TRBV4-1; 8 bases line up with TRBD1. Germline-derived CDR1 and CDR2 are MGHRA and YSYEKL. The J segment lost 3 bases and the V segment lost 4 bases, leaving 4 bases of the junction unmatched. This CDR3 has 15 amino acids. CDR3 in DNA: TGCGCCAGCAGCCCCGGACAGGGATACACCGGGGAGCTGTTTTTT. Translated, it gives CASSPGQGYTGELFF.

The chain recombines TRBV5-1 with TRBJ2-3; TRBD1 matches 12 bases. The germline CDR1 and CDR2 sequences are SGHRS and YFSETQ. The CDR3 has 19 residues. V shed 4 bases, J shed 3 bases, and the junction held 15 bases outside the gene matches. The CDR3 here is CASSPGTGGSGEGTDTQYF. The CDR3, as DNA: TGCGCCAGCAGCCCCGGGACAGGGGGCAGCGGTGAGGGTACAGATACGCAGTATTTT.

Turning to this clone: The junction differs from germline at one of its ends, possibly a read error. V is TRBV28 and J is TRBJ1-1, with 7 bases matching TRBD1. Per germline, CDR1 MDHEN and CDR2 SYDVKM. The CDR3 extends over 14 amino acids. As DNA, the CDR3 is TGTGCCAGCAGTTTACCAGGGGGGAACATTGAAGCTTTCTTT. Residues: CASSLPGGNIEAFF. The whole variable domain, remainder taken from reference TRBV28 and TRBJ1-1, is DVKVTQSSRYLVKRTGEKVFLECVQDMDHENMFWYRQDPGLGLRLIYFSYDVKMKEKGDIPEGYSVSREKKERFSLILESASTNQTSMYLCASSLPGGNIEAFFGQGTRLTVV.

This rearrangement joins TRBV5-6 to TRBJ2-1; D call uncertain. Germline V gene lookup returns CDR1 SGHDT and CDR2 YYEEEE. Deletions cut 3 bases from V and 9 bases from J, with 7 bases between. The CDR3 has 11 amino acids. The CDR3 loop is CASSYVAEQFF. CDR3 bases: TGTGCCAGCAGCTATGTAGCTGAGCAGTTCTTC.